The T cell receptor (beta chain) described here comes from a study of T-cell reconstitution after alpha-beta-depleted transplantation in children. Unique molecular identifiers featured in how the TCRbeta library was prepared. MiXCR was run by TCRdb on the PCR reads, yielding one entry per CDR3 protein. The repertoire holds around 380,000 distinct CDR3 sequences, with approximately 11% as singletons. Germline lookup yields CDR1 KGHSH and CDR2 LQKENI. CDR3 length: 14 amino acids. V dropped 3 bases and J dropped 5 bases, with 8 bases sitting between them. This rearrangement joins TRBV18 to TRBJ1-6, with D unresolved. The starting material was PBMCs from the stem cell graft donor, obtained from the stem cell graft. This TCR came from a human donor who donated a stem cell graft to a child with acute myeloid leukemia. CDR3 sequence: CASSPTANNSPLHF. The CDR3 DNA is TGTGCCAGCTCACCCACGGCCAATAATTCACCCCTCCACTTT.